These 21 T cell receptor beta chains came from one sample sequenced in a study of T cells in women clearing cervical HPV infection. TCRdb's copy holds only in-frame clones and misses some; the assay was immunoSEQ multiplex PCR. The table lists tens of thousands of clones. Sequenced material: blood buffy coat. These TCRs come from a woman between 18 and 75 years old with a cervical HPV16 infection that either progressed to CIN3+ or cleared (not recorded which).

As to this clone: The read finishes 3 residues shy of the CDR3 end, and the germline J gene is used to complete it. The chain has TRBV7-3 and TRBJ1-2; D gene unclear. This CDR3 contains 13 residues. CDR1 is SGHTA, CDR2 FQGTGA, per germline. The CDR3: CASSCSPLGDYTF. The sequenced part of the CDR3 DNA is TGTGCCAGCAGCTGTAGTCCCCTCGGGGAC.

About this clone: Read data end 3 residues before the CDR3 end; the end is taken from the germline J gene. The V and J genes are TRBV30 and TRBJ2-3; D ambiguous. CDR1 is GTSNPN, CDR2 SVGIG, per germline (reference sequence). V gave up 0 bases and J gave up 6 bases, with 16 bases separating them. The CDR3 contains 15 residues. Incomplete CDR3 DNA: TGTGCCTGGAGTGTACTACTGGCTACTTCGGATACG. The encoded protein is CAWSVLLATSDT. The entire CDR3 is CAWSVLLATSDTQYF.

On this clone: The read halts 3 residues ahead of the CDR3 end, with the missing end drawn from the germline J gene. V gene TRBV7-9 combines with J gene TRBJ2-5; 7 bases map to TRBD2. CDR1 and CDR2 (germline): SEHNR, FQNEAQ (reference sequence). The CDR3 contains 15 residues. The CDR3 DNA, read in part, is TGTGCCAGCAGCTTCAGAGCGGGAAGCACAGATACC. Its protein product is CASSFRAGSTDT. The whole CDR3 is CASSFRAGSTDTQYF.

Points on this clone: Read coverage stops 3 residues before the CDR3 terminus; the germline J gene supplies the remainder. This sequence joins TRBV19 and TRBJ2-4, with 14 bases lining up with TRBD2. The CDR3 is made up of 17 amino acids. Per the germline V gene, CDR1 is LNHDA and CDR2 is SQIVND (reference sequence). The V gene end was trimmed by 4 bases and the J gene end by 2 bases; junction bases not matched to a gene: 4. This chain's CDR3 is CASSRGLAGVTKNIQYF. The part of the CDR3 DNA that was read is TGTGCCAGTAGTAGGGGACTAGCGGGAGTAACCAAAAACATT. Looking up the rest from reference TRBV19 and TRBJ2-4 gives the full variable domain: DGGITQSPKYLFRKEGQNVTLSCEQNLNHDAMYWYRQDPGQGLRLIYYSQIVNDFQKGDIAEGYSVSREKKESFPLTVTSAQKNPTAFYLCASSRGLAGVTKNIQYFGAGTRLSVL.

On this clone itself: The sequenced fragment ends 3 residues before the CDR3 boundary, so the rest is inferred from the germline J gene. The chain is built from TRBV9 and TRBJ2-3, with 7 bases identical to TRBD1. Germline V gene data show CDR1 as SGDLS and CDR2 as YYNGEE. Trimming cost V 3 bases and J 2 bases; bases outside gene matches: 9. The CDR3 extends over 16 amino acids. The CDR3 region is CASSALQGYNTDTQYF. CDR3 bases read: TGTGCCAGCAGCGCACTACAGGGGTACAACACAGATACG.

Regarding this clone: The read ends 3 residues before the CDR3 terminus; that terminus is restored from the germline J gene. This rearrangement joins TRBV7-3 to TRBJ1-1; D uncertain. The CDR3 covers 9 residues. Germline CDR1 SGHTA, CDR2 FQGTGA. The CDR3 spells CAYDGWAFF. The CDR3 bases that were read are TGTGCCTACGACGGGTGG. Together with reference TRBV7-3 and TRBJ1-1, the CDR3 gives the full variable domain: GAGVSQTPSNKVTEKGKYVELRCDPISGHTALYWYRQSLGQGPEFLIYFQGTGAADDSGLPNDRFFAVRPEGSVSTLKIQRTERGDSAVYLCAYDGWAFFGQGTRLTVV.

Regarding this clone: The read ends 3 residues early relative to the CDR3; the germline J gene fills the gap. The chain uses TRBV14 and TRBJ2-2; D is possibly TRBD1 (5 bases). The CDR3 is made up of 13 amino acids. Trimming stripped 6 bases from V and 3 bases from J, with 8 bases between. Germline CDR1 and CDR2: SGHDN and FVKESK. CDR3 residues: CASRLQDTGELFF. The DNA read from the CDR3 is TGTGCCAGCAGACTACAGGACACCGGGGAG.

Points on this clone: The read is 3 residues too short to cover the CDR3 end, so that end is filled in from the germline J gene. The chain employs TRBV19 and TRBJ1-2; 7 nucleotides align to TRBD1. This CDR3 has 14 residues. From germline, CDR1 is LNHDA and CDR2 SQIVND (reference sequence). CDR3 loop: CASSLSGTAYDYTF. The DNA read from the CDR3 is TGTGCCAGTAGCCTCTCCGGGACAGCATACGAC.

About this clone: Read coverage stops 3 residues before the CDR3 terminus; the germline J gene supplies the remainder. The chain is built from TRBV18 and TRBJ2-4; no reliable D call. This CDR3 is 14 amino acids long. CDR1 is KGHSH, CDR2 LQKENI, per germline. CDR3 DNA, as far as it was read: TGTGCCAGCTCACCCGCAGGAGTAGGCTATGGT. Its protein is CASSPAGVGYG. The complete CDR3 reads CASSPAGVGYGQYF.

As concerns this clone: From the germline J gene comes the end of the CDR3, since the read stops 3 residues before it. The V and J genes are TRBV6-2 or TRBV6-3 and TRBJ2-2; 10 bases line up with TRBD1. Germline V gene lookup returns CDR1 MNHEY and CDR2 SVGEGT. This CDR3 has 17 residues. Partial CDR3 DNA: TGTGCCAGCAGTTACCCCGGGACAGGGGCCTCTAAATCACTG. Protein product: CASSYPGTGASKSL. The whole CDR3 region reads CASSYPGTGASKSLLFF.

A remark on this clone: The read finishes 3 residues shy of the CDR3 end, and the germline J gene is used to complete it. The V and J genes are TRBV20-1 and TRBJ2-7, with 7 nucleotides matching TRBD1. The junction had 9 bases not matched to a gene; V was cut back by 4 bases and J by 0 bases. CDR3 length: 15 residues. Germline lookup yields CDR1 DFQATT and CDR2 SNEGSKA (reference sequence). CDR3 DNA, as far as it was read: TGCAGTGCTACTGGGACAGCCTTGAGCTCCTACGAG. This sequence encodes CSATGTALSSYE. The full CDR3 protein is CSATGTALSSYEQYF.

Concerning this clone: The read stops 3 residues short of the end of the CDR3; the missing end is completed from the germline J gene. The V gene is TRBV20-1, the J gene TRBJ2-1; 13 nucleotides line up with TRBD2. Germline V gives CDR1 DFQATT, CDR2 SNEGSKA (reference sequence). V lost 2 bases to trimming and J lost 8 bases; unmatched junction nucleotides: 3. CDR3 size: 14 residues. CDR3 DNA, as far as it was read: TGCAGTGCTAGAACTAGCGGGAGGGTGTATGAG. Amino acid sequence: CSARTSGRVYE. The whole CDR3 reads CSARTSGRVYEQFF.

On this clone: The CDR3 is cut off 3 residues early in the read; its end comes from the germline J gene. This chain joins TRBV12-3 or TRBV12-4 and TRBJ2-5; TRBD1 matches at 9 bases. V was pared by 4 bases and J by 2 bases, with 8 bases of the junction left unmatched. This CDR3 has 16 residues. CDR3 sequence reads: CASSSTGGIGQETQYF. The CDR3 DNA, read in part, is TGTGCCAGCAGTTCGACAGGGGGAATAGGGCAAGAGACC.

Turning to this clone: The read halts 3 residues ahead of the CDR3 end, with the missing end drawn from the germline J gene. This rearrangement joins TRBV29-1 to TRBJ1-2; 7 bases map to TRBD1. From germline, CDR1 is SQVTM and CDR2 ANQGSEA. Germline trimming cut 6 bases from V and 0 bases from J; bases unmatched to any gene: 10. CDR3 length: 15 residues. The CDR3 protein is CSVTVTGKTNYGYTF. CDR3 bases read: TGCAGCGTAACCGTGACAGGGAAGACTAACTATGGC. The full variable domain, in which reference TRBV29-1 and TRBJ1-2 provide the parts outside the CDR3, is SAVISQKPSRDICQRGTSLTIQCQVDSQVTMMFWYRQQPGQSLTLIATANQGSEATYESGFVIDKFPISRPNLTFSTLTVSNMSPEDSSIYLCSVTVTGKTNYGYTFGSGTRLTVV.

Turning to this clone: The DNA ends 3 residues before the CDR3 does, and the rest of the CDR3 is filled in from the germline J gene. The chain joins TRBV5-1 to TRBJ2-7, with 7 bases fitting TRBD2. Trimming at V came to 0 bases and at J to 2 bases, leaving 11 bases not matched to a gene. The CDR3 runs 17 residues. Germline CDR1 is SGHRS and CDR2 is YFSETQ. The CDR3 spells CASSLGGISGDPYEQYF. The part of the CDR3 DNA that was read is TGCGCCAGCAGCTTGGGCGGAATCAGCGGGGATCCCTACGAG.

Turning to this clone: The read terminates 3 residues ahead of where the CDR3 ends, so the germline J gene completes it. The rearrangement joins TRBV5-1 to TRBJ2-2, with a tentative D call TRBD2 (5 bases). Germline lookup yields CDR1 SGHRS and CDR2 YFSETQ. This CDR3 has 13 residues. V lost 2 bases and J lost 8, with 10 bases in between. CDR3 bases read: TGCGCCAGCAGCTTAAGAGCGGAGGGGGAG. Translating it yields CASSLRAEGE. The full CDR3 sequence reads CASSLRAEGELFF.

Comment on this clone: The read finishes 3 residues shy of the CDR3 end, and the germline J gene is used to complete it. The V call is TRBV29-1, the J call TRBJ1-1; D remains unclear. The germline V gene has CDR1 SQVTM and CDR2 ANQGSEA. The length of the CDR3 is 13 residues. Trimming stripped 4 bases from V and 5 bases from J, with 14 bases between. The sequenced part of the CDR3 DNA is TGCAGCGTTGTGTGGGTCAGACTAACTGAA. Protein sequence: CSVVWVRLTE. From start to end, the CDR3 is CSVVWVRLTEAFF.

In regard to this clone: The read ends 3 residues before the CDR3 terminus; that terminus is restored from the germline J gene. The chain carries TRBV19 and TRBJ2-7, with a tentative D call TRBD1 (5 bases). CDR1 and CDR2 from the germline V gene are LNHDA and SQIVND (reference sequence). The CDR3 length is 14 residues. V lost 5 bases and J 0 bases, leaving 11 bases between the germline ends. This CDR3 is CASSWTRSSYEQYF. The CDR3 DNA, read in part, is TGTGCCAGTAGTTGGACACGGAGCTCCTACGAG.

For this clone: The observed sequence ends 3 residues before the CDR3 terminus, with the missing tail filled in from the germline J gene. The genes are TRBV19 and TRBJ2-1, with 8 bases aligning to TRBD1. The CDR3 consists of 17 residues. Germline assignment: CDR1 LNHDA and CDR2 SQIVND (reference sequence). V was clipped by 0 bases and J by 6 bases; unmatched bases: 10. The part of the CDR3 DNA that was read is TGTGCCAGTAGTATAGATTCTCGGACAGGGCACCTCAATGAG. Translated, it gives CASSIDSRTGHLNE. The CDR3, in full, reads CASSIDSRTGHLNEQFF.

As regards this clone: The CDR3 end is not reached by the read, which stops 3 residues before it; the germline J gene fills it in. This sample also contains other DNA sequences that code for the same CDR3. This sequence joins TRBV19 and TRBJ1-1; 10 bases align to TRBD1. The germline CDR1 and CDR2 sequences are LNHDA and SQIVND (reference sequence). The CDR3 has 16 residues. V trimming: 5 bases; J trimming: 4 bases; junction bases outside the gene matches: 10. The sequenced CDR3 bases are TGTGCCAGTAGTGTCGGGACAGGGGATAGGTTCACTGAA. Amino acids: CASSVGTGDRFTE. The entire CDR3 protein is CASSVGTGDRFTEAFF. The full variable domain, with the rest looked up from reference TRBV19 and TRBJ1-1, is DGGITQSPKYLFRKEGQNVTLSCEQNLNHDAMYWYRQDPGQGLRLIYYSQIVNDFQKGDIAEGYSVSREKKESFPLTVTSAQKNPTAFYLCASSVGTGDRFTEAFFGQGTRLTVV.

On this clone itself: Coverage ceases 3 residues before the CDR3 finishes, and the germline J gene fills in the end. The chain carries TRBV19 and TRBJ1-4; D is undetermined. The CDR3 runs to 15 residues. V lost 3 bases, J lost 4 bases, and 12 bases lay in between. Germline V CDR1 and CDR2: LNHDA, SQIVND (reference sequence). The sequenced CDR3 bases are TGTGCCAGTAGTATTGGGCGAGCTTTTAATGAAAAA. Amino acid sequence: CASSIGRAFNEK. The whole CDR3 reads CASSIGRAFNEKLFF.